A selection of T cell receptor beta chains follows, all from one sample in a study of shared clonotypes between healthy human individuals. TCRdb's copy holds only in-frame clones and misses some; the assay was immunoSEQ multiplex PCR. The sample holds 550,000 to 600,000 clones, roughly four fifths seen once. Material: PBMCs. The receptors were gathered from a woman in her thirties or forties in good health. Some clones in this sample may be carry-over from other donors' samples. CDR3s include the opening cysteine and the closing phenylalanine or tryptophan. The D gene is left open where the match is weak. Clone size, where shown, is once, few, many, or a class for clones that have expanded.

J gene	V gene	clone size	D gene	CDR3 DNA	CDR3 protein
TRBJ2-1	TRBV29-1	-	TRBD1	TGCAGCGTGGGGTCAGGGGGCAATGAGCAGTTCTTC	CSVGSGGNEQFF
TRBJ2-7	TRBV25-1	few	-	TGTGCCAGCAGTGAACCCTTGGAGCAGCAGTACTTC	CASSEPLEQQYF
TRBJ1-5	TRBV19	few	-	TGTGCCAGTAGTATGGGGGAAGTACGGCCCCAGCATTTT	CASSMGEVRPQHF
TRBJ2-5	TRBV21-1	-	-	TGTGCCAGCAGCAAAGAGACTAGCCCCGAAGAGACCCAGTACTTC	CASSKETSPEETQYF
TRBJ2-4	TRBV6-5	few	-	TGTGCCAGCAGTTATACCGGGAACAAAAACATTCAGTACTTC	CASSYTGNKNIQYF
TRBJ2-3	TRBV28	few	-	TGTGCCAGCAGTTCCACGCCGTGGGCTGCCGTAAGCACAGATACGCAGTATTTT	CASSSTPWAAVSTDTQYF
TRBJ2-3	TRBV29-1	-	-	TGCAGCGTTGAAGGTTTAGCCAGCACAGATACGCAGTATTTT	CSVEGLASTDTQYF
TRBJ2-7	TRBV7-9	-	-	TGTGCCAGCAGCTTGTGGCGACAGTCCTACGAGCAGTACTTC	CASSLWRQSYEQYF
TRBJ2-7	TRBV7-6	-	TRBD2	TGTGCCAGCAGCCCTAGGACTAGCGGGAGTTACGAGCAGTACTTC	CASSPRTSGSYEQYF
TRBJ2-3	TRBV28	once	-	TGTGCCAGCAGTTTAATAGGGGGGCGGGAGACCGCAGATACGCAGTATTTT	CASSLIGGRETADTQYF
TRBJ2-5	TRBV7-9	-	-	TGTGCCAGCAGCTTCCCGGAAGGAGGGCAAGAGACCCAGTACTTC	CASSFPEGGQETQYF
TRBJ2-1	TRBV27	few	-	TGTGCCAGCAGTCCCCAGGGAGGCTACAATGAGCAGTTCTTC	CASSPQGGYNEQFF
TRBJ1-2	TRBV11-2	-	-	TGTGCCAGCAGCTTAGGGGCCAGAGGAGCTAACTATGGCTACACCTTC	CASSLGARGANYGYTF
TRBJ2-5	TRBV5-1	-	TRBD2	TGCGCCAGCAGCTCGGGACTAGCGGGAGGGCCGGAGACCCAGTACTTC	CASSSGLAGGPETQYF
TRBJ1-1	TRBV30	-	TRBD1	TGTGCCTGGAGTTTAGGACAGGGGGCCGTTACTGAAGCTTTCTTT	CAWSLGQGAVTEAFF
TRBJ2-2	TRBV28	-	-	TGTGCCAGCAGCCGCCCGGCCGGGGAGCTGTTTTTT	CASSRPAGELFF
TRBJ1-2	TRBV2	few	-	TGTGCCAGCAGTGAAAGCAGGCTAACCCGAGGGGGCTACACCTTC	CASSESRLTRGGYTF
TRBJ1-1	TRBV7-2	-	-	TGTGCCAGCAGCTTGAGGGAGAACACTGAAGCTTTCTTT	CASSLRENTEAFF
TRBJ2-7	TRBV28	-	-	TGTGCCAGCCGGACTGACCCCTACGAGCAGTACTTC	CASRTDPYEQYF
TRBJ1-2	TRBV5-4	-	-	TGTGCCAGCAGCCTTCGGGCAGGCTCCTATGGCTACACCTTC	CASSLRAGSYGYTF
TRBJ1-1	TRBV6-5	-	TRBD1	TGTGCCAGCCGCCGGACAGGGTATGGGGAGCCTGAAGCTTTCTTT	CASRRTGYGEPEAFF
TRBJ2-2	TRBV6-5	-	-	TGTGCCAGCAGCCCCAAAGGAACTCGAACCGGGGAGCTGTTTTTT	CASSPKGTRTGELFF
TRBJ2-5	TRBV15	once	TRBD1	TGTGCCACCAGCAGACCTCGGACAGGGGGGTTGGAGACCCAGTACTTC	CATSRPRTGGLETQYF
TRBJ2-3	TRBV10-3	-	-	TGTGCCATCAGTGCGGGGGCAACCACAGATACGCAGTATTTT	CAISAGATTDTQYF
TRBJ2-7	TRBV9	-	-	TGTGCCAGCAGCAAGGGAAATTCAGGGACCGCCTACGAGCAGTACTTC	CASSKGNSGTAYEQYF
TRBJ2-2	TRBV28	-	TRBD2	TGTGCCAGCACCCTAAGCGGGAGGAACACCGGGGAGCTGTTTTTT	CASTLSGRNTGELFF
TRBJ2-7	TRBV6-1	-	-	TGTGCCAGCAGTGAAGGGACAGTCACTCGCTACGAGCAGTACTTC	CASSEGTVTRYEQYF
TRBJ2-1	TRBV5-1	-	-	TGCGCCAGCAGCCTACGGGAGTTAGAGGAGCAGTTCTTC	CASSLRELEEQFF
TRBJ2-1	TRBV11-3	-	-	TGTGCCAGCAGCTTAGGTCAGGGTTCCTACAATGAGCAGTTCTTC	CASSLGQGSYNEQFF
TRBJ2-7	TRBV29-1	-	TRBD1	TGCAGCGTGTCCAGGGGGCCCAACTCCTACGAGCAGTACTTC	CSVSRGPNSYEQYF
TRBJ1-4	TRBV5-1	-	TRBD1	TGCGCCAGCAGCGGGGCCGGGACAGGCGCAGAACTGTTTTTT	CASSGAGTGAELFF
TRBJ2-7	TRBV28	-	-	TGTGCCAGCAGACCTGTAACCCACTACGAGCAGTACTTC	CASRPVTHYEQYF
TRBJ1-2	TRBV2	-	-	TGTGCCAGCAGTGACAAATATGGCTACACCTTC	CASSDKYGYTF
TRBJ2-3	TRBV7-2	-	-	TGTGCCAGCAGCTTAGGCGGGAAGGTAGATACGCAGTATTTT	CASSLGGKVDTQYF
TRBJ1-5	TRBV6-5	-	-	TGTGCCAGCAGTTACTCGGGGAGTAGCAATCAGCCCCAGCATTTT	CASSYSGSSNQPQHF
TRBJ1-4	TRBV5-4	-	TRBD1	TGTGCCAGCAGCTTGAGGACAGGGGAAGAAAAACTGTTTTTT	CASSLRTGEEKLFF
TRBJ2-7	TRBV7-8	-	TRBD2	TGTGCCAGCAGTGGGATGACTAGCGAGGACTACGAGCAGTACTTC	CASSGMTSEDYEQYF
TRBJ1-2	TRBV4-1	once	-	TGCGCCAGCAGCCTTGAACAGGGTTGGGGCTACACCTTC	CASSLEQGWGYTF
TRBJ2-5	TRBV10-3	once	-	TGTGCCATCAGTGAGGCGGGAAGTGAGACCCAGTACTTC	CAISEAGSETQYF
TRBJ2-1	TRBV11-3	-	-	TGTGCCAGCAGCCTGCAAAGCAATGAGCAGTTCTTC	CASSLQSNEQFF
TRBJ1-1	TRBV27	-	-	TGTGCCAGCAGTCCTGGGGGTAACACTGAAGCTTTCTTT	CASSPGGNTEAFF
TRBJ1-1	TRBV20-1	-	-	TGCAGTCCTAGTCTGTGGGTGGAAGCTTTCTTT	CSPSLWVEAFF
TRBJ2-7	TRBV29-1	-	-	TGCAGCGTCCTCTCCCACAGGGATGGAGGCGAGCAGTACTTC	CSVLSHRDGGEQYF
TRBJ2-3	TRBV6-7	few	TRBD2	TGTGCCAGCAGTTACTCGATCTTCCCTAGCGGGAGCCCAGATACGCAGTATTTT	CASSYSIFPSGSPDTQYF
TRBJ2-1	TRBV9	-	-	TGTGCCAGCAGCCCCGCGGGGAGCTCCTACAATGAGCAGTTCTTC	CASSPAGSSYNEQFF
TRBJ2-7	TRBV19	-	-	TGTGCCAGTAGTAGGGCGGGCAGGATCTCCTACGAGCAGTACTTC	CASSRAGRISYEQYF
TRBJ1-4	TRBV2	-	TRBD1	TGTGCCAGCAGGGGGGACAGGGGAGTTGGTGAAAAACTGTTTTTT	CASRGDRGVGEKLFF
TRBJ1-1	TRBV18	-	-	TGTGCCAGCTCACCCACCTCGGGCTGGGAGAACACTGAAGCTTTCTTT	CASSPTSGWENTEAFF
TRBJ2-7	TRBV5-1	-	TRBD1	TGCGCCAGCAGCCCATTGGGACAGAGCTCCTACGAGCAGTACTTC	CASSPLGQSSYEQYF
TRBJ1-4	TRBV4-1	once	-	TGCGCCAGCAGCCTCGGGGTAACTAATGAAAAACTGTTTTTT	CASSLGVTNEKLFF
TRBJ2-3	TRBV9	-	-	TGTGCCAGCAGCGCGAGGTTGGCAGATACGCAGTATTTT	CASSARLADTQYF
TRBJ1-5	TRBV18	-	TRBD1	TGTGCCAGCTCAATTACACAGGGGTACAATCAGCCCCAGCATTTT	CASSITQGYNQPQHF
TRBJ2-1	TRBV29-1	once	-	TGCAGCGTTGTCGCTCGTACCTACAATGAGCAGTTCTTC	CSVVARTYNEQFF
TRBJ1-2	TRBV2	-	-	TGTGCCAGCAGTGAGACGGGGGTGGGGACCTTC	CASSETGVGTF
TRBJ1-4	TRBV30	-	-	TGTGCCTGGAGCGCCCCCGGGACGGACCTATGGAAACTGTTTTTT	CAWSAPGTDLWKLFF
TRBJ2-7	TRBV7-8	-	TRBD1	TGTGCCAGCAGCCGAGGACAGGTGTACTACGAGCAGTACTTC	CASSRGQVYYEQYF
TRBJ1-5	TRBV4-1	-	-	TGCGCCAGCAGCCAAGAACACGTTAGCAATCAGCCCCAGCATTTT	CASSQEHVSNQPQHF
TRBJ2-1	TRBV9	few	-	TGTGCCAGCAGCCCCCGGACCGGGGTAAACAATGAGCAGTTCTTC	CASSPRTGVNNEQFF
TRBJ1-1	TRBV7-3	-	TRBD1	TGTGCCAGCAGCTTACAGGGGGGGTACGCTGAAGCTTTCTTT	CASSLQGGYAEAFF
TRBJ2-3	TRBV28	-	TRBD1	TGTGCCAGCAGTCCCGTCGGACAGGGGTGGATAGATACGCAGTATTTT	CASSPVGQGWIDTQYF